This T cell receptor beta chain is from a study of blood T cells in healthy people across ages. The study drew donors from healthy Caucasian individuals in Russia aged roughly 6 to 100. Investigators took about 10 milliliters of peripheral blood from every donor. No fewer than 6 million PBMCs went into each sample. The use of a sample-barcoded 5' primer and a J-beta primer mix characterized a second PCR of about 7 to 12 cycles. Each cDNA molecule was tagged by a template-switch adaptor that had 12 random nucleotides. TCRdb re-analysed the 5' RACE reads in MiXCR, keeping a single row per CDR3 protein. The sample shows about 780,000 distinct CDR3 sequences, 62% of them seen only once. This clonotype turned up a few times. The sequence came from a man aged 25 to 40 in good health. Sequencing input: blood.

CDR3 sequence: CASSRGLADNNEQFF. CDR3 sequence (DNA): TGTGCCAGCAGCCGGGGACTAGCGGATAACAATGAGCAGTTCTTC. The chain couples TRBV5-6 to TRBJ2-1; 11 bases fit TRBD2. There are 15 residues in the CDR3. The V gene end was trimmed by 4 bases and the J gene end by 5 bases; junction bases not matched to a gene: 5. Germline V gives CDR1 SGHDT, CDR2 YYEEEE.